These 6 T cell receptor beta chains share one sample of origin, sequenced in a study of OX40 agonist ivuxolimab in advanced cancers. Only in-frame clones appear in the TCRdb table, and some are missing; sequencing was by immunoSEQ multiplex PCR. Of roughly 30,000 clones listed, approximately 80% are singletons. Here the sequenced sample was CD4+ or CD8+ T cells sorted from blood, taken in a trial of the OX40 agonist ivuxolimab. These receptors came from an adult with an advanced solid tumor such as melanoma, head and neck, liver or kidney cancer.

This sequence joins TRBV5-1 and TRBJ1-6; a weak D match, TRBD1 (5 bases). Germline CDR1 is SGHRS and CDR2 is YFSETQ. The CDR3 is 15 amino acids. Trimming stripped 1 base from V and 7 bases from J, with 12 bases between. CDR3 region: CASSLSQGGNSPLHF. CDR3 in DNA: TGCGCCAGCAGCTTGAGCCAGGGCGGCAATTCACCCCTCCACTTT.

The CDR3, as DNA: TGTGCCAGCAGTTTAGGTTACGAGCAGTACTTC. Translation gives CASSLGYEQYF. V is TRBV6-5 and J is TRBJ2-7; no reliable D call. Germline lookup yields CDR1 MNHEY and CDR2 SVGAGI. This CDR3 has 11 residues. The germline V and J ends were trimmed by 4 bases and 4 bases, with 5 bases remaining between them.

The V and J genes are TRBV25-1 and TRBJ1-2; D is unclear. The CDR3 consists of 13 residues. The V end was cut by 6 bases, the J end by 1 base, with 9 bases between. CDR1 is MGHDK and CDR2 is SYGVNS in the germline V gene. CDR3 coding DNA: TGTGCCAGCAGAAAACAGAGTAACTATGGCTACACCTTC. Its translation is CASRKQSNYGYTF.

This clone was seen only once. The genes are TRBV7-6 and TRBJ1-6; D remains ambiguous. This CDR3 spans 14 amino acids. Per germline, CDR1 SGHVS and CDR2 FNYEAQ. V shed 2 bases and J shed 9 bases, with 11 bases lying between them. The CDR3 nucleotides read TGTGCCAGCAGCTTAACCGGGGTAGGTTCACCCCTCCACTTT. Translated, it gives CASSLTGVGSPLHF.

The chain is built from TRBV28 and TRBJ1-2; tentatively, D is TRBD1 (5 bases). This CDR3 is 15 amino acids long. V dropped 8 bases and J dropped 0 bases, with 16 bases sitting between them. Germline V gives CDR1 MDHEN, CDR2 SYDVKM. The CDR3 is CASSSRGSANYGYTF. The CDR3 DNA reads as TGTGCCAGCTCCTCGCGGGGGTCAGCTAACTATGGCTACACCTTC.

The chain employs TRBV5-6 and TRBJ2-1; no clear D gene. Per the germline V gene, CDR1 is SGHDT and CDR2 is YYEEEE. V lost 4 bases, J lost 7 bases, and 18 bases lay in between. There are 15 residues in the CDR3. The CDR3: CASSENRRDTNEQFF. DNA of the CDR3: TGTGCCAGCAGCGAGAATAGAAGGGATACGAATGAGCAGTTCTTC.